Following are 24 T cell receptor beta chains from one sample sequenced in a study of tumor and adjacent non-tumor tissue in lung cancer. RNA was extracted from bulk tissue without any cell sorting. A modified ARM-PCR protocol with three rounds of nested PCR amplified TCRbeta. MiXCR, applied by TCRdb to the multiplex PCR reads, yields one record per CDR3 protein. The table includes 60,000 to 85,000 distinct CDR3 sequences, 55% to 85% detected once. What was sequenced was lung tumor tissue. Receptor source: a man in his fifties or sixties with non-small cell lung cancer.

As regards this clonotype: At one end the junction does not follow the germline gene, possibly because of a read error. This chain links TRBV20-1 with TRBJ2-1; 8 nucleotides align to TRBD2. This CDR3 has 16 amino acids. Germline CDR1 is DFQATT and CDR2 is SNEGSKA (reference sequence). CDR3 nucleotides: TGCAGTGCTATCTCCCCACTAGCGGAGACCTACAATGTGCAGTTCTTC. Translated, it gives CSAISPLAETYNVQFF.

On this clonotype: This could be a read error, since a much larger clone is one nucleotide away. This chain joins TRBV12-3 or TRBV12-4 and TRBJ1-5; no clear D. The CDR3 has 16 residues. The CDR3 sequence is CASSLLGRDSNQHQHF. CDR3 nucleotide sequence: TGTGCCAGCAGTCTATTGGGTAGGGATAGCAATCAGCACCAGCATTTT.

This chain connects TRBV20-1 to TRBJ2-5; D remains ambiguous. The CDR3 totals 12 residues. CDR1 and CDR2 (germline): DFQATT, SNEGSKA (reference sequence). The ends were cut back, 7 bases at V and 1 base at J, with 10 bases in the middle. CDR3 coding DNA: TGCAGTGTACAGACCGTCCAAGAGACCCAGTACTTC. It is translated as CSVQTVQETQYF.

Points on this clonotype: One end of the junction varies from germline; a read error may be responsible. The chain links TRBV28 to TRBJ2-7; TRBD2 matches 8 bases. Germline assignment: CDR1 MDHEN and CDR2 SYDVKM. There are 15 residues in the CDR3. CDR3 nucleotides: TGTGCCAGCAGTTTAACTACTAGCGGCGCCCACGACCAGTACTTC. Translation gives CASSLTTSGAHDQYF.

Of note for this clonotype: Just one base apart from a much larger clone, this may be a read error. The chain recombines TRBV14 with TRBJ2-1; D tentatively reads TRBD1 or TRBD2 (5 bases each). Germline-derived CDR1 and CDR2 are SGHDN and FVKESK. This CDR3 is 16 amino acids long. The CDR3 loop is CTSSPRTGTSYNEQFF. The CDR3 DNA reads TGTACCAGCAGCCCCCGGACTGGGACCTCCTACAATGAGCAGTTCTTC.

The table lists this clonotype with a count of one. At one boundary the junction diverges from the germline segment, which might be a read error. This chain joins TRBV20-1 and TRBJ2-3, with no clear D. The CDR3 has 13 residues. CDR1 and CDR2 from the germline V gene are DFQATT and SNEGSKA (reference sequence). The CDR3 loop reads CSARLFNTDTQYF. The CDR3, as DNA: TGCAGTGCTAGATTGTTCAACACAGATACGCAATATTTT.

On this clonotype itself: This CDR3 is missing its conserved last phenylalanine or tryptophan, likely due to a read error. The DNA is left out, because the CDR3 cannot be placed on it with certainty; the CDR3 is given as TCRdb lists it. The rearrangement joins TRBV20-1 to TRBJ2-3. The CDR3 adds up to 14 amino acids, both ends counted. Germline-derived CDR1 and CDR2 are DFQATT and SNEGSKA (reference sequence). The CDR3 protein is CSARVGSSTDTEYY.

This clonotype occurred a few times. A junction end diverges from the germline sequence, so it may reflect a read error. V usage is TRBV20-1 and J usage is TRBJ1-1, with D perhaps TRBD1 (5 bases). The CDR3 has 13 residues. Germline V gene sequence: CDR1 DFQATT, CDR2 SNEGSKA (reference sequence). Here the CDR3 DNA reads TGCAGTCCTAGTCGGGGGAGAGGCACTGAAGATTTCTTT. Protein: CSPSRGRGTEDFF.

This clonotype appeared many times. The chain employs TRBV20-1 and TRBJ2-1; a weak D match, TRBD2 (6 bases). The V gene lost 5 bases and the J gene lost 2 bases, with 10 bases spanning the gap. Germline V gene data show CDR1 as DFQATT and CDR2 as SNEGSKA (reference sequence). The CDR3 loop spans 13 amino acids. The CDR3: CSAPRETYNEQFF. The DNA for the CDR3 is TGCAGTGCTCCACGGGAGACCTACAATGAGCAGTTCTTC.

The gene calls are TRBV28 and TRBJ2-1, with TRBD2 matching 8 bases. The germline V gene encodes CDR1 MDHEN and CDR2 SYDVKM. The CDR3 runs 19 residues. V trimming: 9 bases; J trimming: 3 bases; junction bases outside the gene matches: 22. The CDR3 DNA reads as TGTGCCAGTGGTTTTGAAGGGAGCGGATTAGCGGGAAGCTACAATGAGCAGTTCTTC. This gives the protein CASGFEGSGLAGSYNEQFF.

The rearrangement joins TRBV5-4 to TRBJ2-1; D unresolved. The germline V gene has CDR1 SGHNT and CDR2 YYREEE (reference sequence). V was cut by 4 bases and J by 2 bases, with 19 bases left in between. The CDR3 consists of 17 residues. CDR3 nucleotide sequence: TGTGCCAGCAGCAGGCCGCCCAGCGACAAGACCTACAATGAGCAGTTCTTC. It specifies CASSRPPSDKTYNEQFF.

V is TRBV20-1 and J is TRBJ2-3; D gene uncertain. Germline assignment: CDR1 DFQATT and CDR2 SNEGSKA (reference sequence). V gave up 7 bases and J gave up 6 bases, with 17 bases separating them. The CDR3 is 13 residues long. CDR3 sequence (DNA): TGCAGTGTTAGTCCTGGAACTAAGGATACGCAGTATTTT. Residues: CSVSPGTKDTQYF.

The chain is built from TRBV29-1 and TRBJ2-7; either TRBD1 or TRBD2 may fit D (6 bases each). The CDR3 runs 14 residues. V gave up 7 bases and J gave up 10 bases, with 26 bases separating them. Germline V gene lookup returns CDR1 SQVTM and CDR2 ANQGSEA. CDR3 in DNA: TGCAGCGCTCAGGGAGGCAGGGGTGGGTGCGAACAGTACTTC. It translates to CSAQGGRGGCEQYF.

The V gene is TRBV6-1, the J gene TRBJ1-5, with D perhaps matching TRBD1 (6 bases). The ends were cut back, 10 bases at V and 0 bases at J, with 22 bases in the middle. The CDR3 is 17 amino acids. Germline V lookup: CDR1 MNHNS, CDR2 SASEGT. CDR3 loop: CAIRPGTGWHSNQPQHF. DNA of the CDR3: TGTGCCATTCGGCCTGGAACAGGGTGGCATAGCAATCAGCCCCAGCATTTT.

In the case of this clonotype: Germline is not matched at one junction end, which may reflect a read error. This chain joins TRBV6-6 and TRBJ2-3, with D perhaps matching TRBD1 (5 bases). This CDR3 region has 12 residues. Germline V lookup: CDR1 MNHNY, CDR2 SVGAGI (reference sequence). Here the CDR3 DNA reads TGTGCCAGTAGGACCCAAACAGGTACGCAGTATTTT. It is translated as CASRTQTGTQYF.

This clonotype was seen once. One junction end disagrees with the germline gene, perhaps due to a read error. This CDR3 is CSARDMSSGNQPQHF. The DNA of the CDR3 is TGCAGTGCTAGAGATATGAGCAGTGGCAATCAGCCCCAACATTTT. The chain combines TRBV20-1 with TRBJ1-5, with no clear D. Germline-derived CDR1 and CDR2 are DFQATT and SNEGSKA (reference sequence). The CDR3 contains 15 residues.

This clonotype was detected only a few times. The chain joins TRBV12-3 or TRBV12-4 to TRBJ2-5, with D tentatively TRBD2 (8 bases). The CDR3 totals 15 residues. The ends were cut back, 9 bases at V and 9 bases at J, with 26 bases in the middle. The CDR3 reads CASSLGDGGDRAQYF. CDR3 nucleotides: TGTGCCAGTAGTCTCGGGGACGGGGGGGACAGAGCCCAGTACTTC.

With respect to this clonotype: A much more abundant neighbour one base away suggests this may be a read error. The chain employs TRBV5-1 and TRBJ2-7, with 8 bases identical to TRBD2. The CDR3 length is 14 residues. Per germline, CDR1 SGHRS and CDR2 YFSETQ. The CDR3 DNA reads TGCGTCAGCAGCTCGGGACTCGGGAGGGGGGAGCAGTACTTC. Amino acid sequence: CVSSSGLGRGEQYF.

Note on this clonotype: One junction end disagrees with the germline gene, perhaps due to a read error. The CDR3, as DNA: TGCAGGGCTAAGTACGGTGGAGGGGTAGGTGAAGCTTTCTTT. This translates into CRAKYGGGVGEAFF. The chain recombines TRBV20-1 with TRBJ1-1, with D tentatively TRBD1 (5 bases). The CDR3 spans 14 residues. Per the germline V gene, CDR1 is DFQATT and CDR2 is SNEGSKA (reference sequence).

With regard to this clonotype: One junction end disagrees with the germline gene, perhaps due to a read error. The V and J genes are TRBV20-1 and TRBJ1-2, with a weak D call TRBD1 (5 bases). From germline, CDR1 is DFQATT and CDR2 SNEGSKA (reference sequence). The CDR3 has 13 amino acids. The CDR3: CSALIVGGSGYIF. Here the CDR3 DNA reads TGCAGTGCTCTTATAGTTGGGGGAAGCGGCTACATCTTC.

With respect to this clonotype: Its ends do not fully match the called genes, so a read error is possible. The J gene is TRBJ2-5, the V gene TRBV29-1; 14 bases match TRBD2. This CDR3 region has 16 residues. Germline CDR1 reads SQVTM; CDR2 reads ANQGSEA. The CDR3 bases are TGTAGCGTAGCGGGACTAGCGGGAGAACTTGGTGAGACCCAGTACTTC. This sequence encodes CSVAGLAGELGETQYF.

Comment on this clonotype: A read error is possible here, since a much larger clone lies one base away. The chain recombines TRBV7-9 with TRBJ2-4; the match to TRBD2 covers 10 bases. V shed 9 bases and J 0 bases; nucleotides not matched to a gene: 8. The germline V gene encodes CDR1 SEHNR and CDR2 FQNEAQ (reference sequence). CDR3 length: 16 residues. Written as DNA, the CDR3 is TGTGCCAGGAGCCCAACTAGCGGGGAAGCCAAAAACATTCAGTACTTC. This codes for CARSPTSGEAKNIQYF.

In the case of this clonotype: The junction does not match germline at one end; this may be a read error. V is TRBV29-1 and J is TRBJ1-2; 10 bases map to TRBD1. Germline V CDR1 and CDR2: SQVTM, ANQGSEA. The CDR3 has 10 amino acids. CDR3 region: CSSWDRGHTF. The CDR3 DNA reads TGTAGCTCTTGGGACAGGGGCCATACCTTC.

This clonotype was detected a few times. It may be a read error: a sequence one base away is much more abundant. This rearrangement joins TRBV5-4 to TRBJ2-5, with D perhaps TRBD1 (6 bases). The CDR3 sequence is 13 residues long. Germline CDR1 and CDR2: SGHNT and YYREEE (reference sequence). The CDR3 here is CASSLQGLEIQYF. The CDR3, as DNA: TGTGCCAGCAGCTTACAGGGATTGGAGATCCAGTACTTC.